Each of the 23 T cell receptor beta chains below was sequenced from the same sample in a study of T-cell memory formation after mild COVID-19. TCRdb re-analysed the 5' RACE reads in MiXCR, keeping a single row per CDR3 protein. The table records 150,000 or so distinct CDR3 sequences, around 30% of them present only once. Sequenced sample: PBMCs or a T cell subset sorted from them (not recorded which). All receptors derive from an adult woman who had mild COVID-19 (a few samples of this study predate the infection). Cell type and time point are not known.

J is TRBJ1-2 and V is TRBV4-3, with D maybe TRBD1 (5 bases). V shed 0 bases and J shed 4 bases, with 9 bases lying between them. From germline, CDR1 is LGHNA and CDR2 YSLEER. CDR3 length equals 14 residues. The CDR3 is CASSQEERGYGYTF. Here the CDR3 DNA reads TGCGCCAGCAGCCAAGAGGAAAGGGGCTATGGCTACACCTTC.

J is TRBJ2-2 and V is TRBV27, with TRBD2 matching 7 bases. The CDR3 extends over 14 amino acids. Trimming took 2 bases from V and 7 from J; bases not matched to a gene: 4. Germline loops: CDR1 MNHEY, CDR2 SMNVEV (reference sequence). The CDR3 bases are TGTGCCAGCAGTTTAAGCGGGGTTGACGGGGAGCTGTTTTTT. This codes for CASSLSGVDGELFF.

In its sample, this clonotype was seen a few times. The chain employs TRBV9 and TRBJ1-1, with 11 bases fitting TRBD1. The CDR3 spans 13 residues. Trimming took 4 bases from V and 7 from J; bases not matched to a gene: 3. Germline CDR1 reads SGDLS; CDR2 reads YYNGEE. The CDR3 is CASSPGQGGEAFF. The CDR3 nucleotides are TGTGCCAGCAGCCCGGGACAGGGGGGTGAAGCTTTCTTT.

A few counts support this clonotype. J is TRBJ2-7 and V is TRBV5-5, with 8 positions matching TRBD1. Per germline, CDR1 SGHKS and CDR2 YYEKEE (reference sequence). V dropped 4 bases and J dropped 3; count of bases not matched to a gene: 9. The CDR3 sequence is 15 residues long. The CDR3 spells CASSANDRGFYEQYF. In DNA form, the CDR3 reads TGTGCCAGCAGCGCAAACGACAGGGGATTCTACGAGCAGTACTTC. Complete variable domain (other parts from reference TRBV5-5 and TRBJ2-7): DAGVTQSPTHLIKTRGQQVTLRCSPISGHKSVSWYQQVLGQGPQFIFQYYEKEERGRGNFPDRFSARQFPNYSSELNVNALLLGDSALYLCASSANDRGFYEQYFGPGTRLTVT.

This clonotype appeared a single time. CDR3 protein: CASDLGQSNNQPQHF. The CDR3 DNA is TGTGCCAGCGACTTAGGGCAGAGTAATAATCAGCCCCAGCATTTT. V is TRBV7-9 and J is TRBJ1-5; D ambiguous. The CDR3 extends over 15 amino acids. Germline V gene lookup returns CDR1 SEHNR and CDR2 FQNEAQ (reference sequence). The germline V and J ends were trimmed by 8 bases and 4 bases, with 18 bases remaining between them.

V and J are TRBV24-1 and TRBJ1-2, with TRBD1 matching 8 bases. J was trimmed by 4 bases and V by 6 bases; bases with no gene match: 6. The CDR3 totals 14 residues. CDR1 and CDR2 from the germline V gene are KGHDR and SFDVKD. The CDR3 region has the DNA TGTGCCACCAGTATGGCAGGGGGCGTCTATGGCTACACCTTC. Translated, it gives CATSMAGGVYGYTF.

This sequence joins TRBV7-9 and TRBJ2-3, with a possible D match to TRBD1 (6 bases). V was cut by 1 base and J by 6 bases, with 11 bases left in between. CDR1 and CDR2 (germline): SEHNR, FQNEAQ (reference sequence). This CDR3 region has 14 residues. In nucleotides, the CDR3 is TGTGCCAGCAGCTTAGAAGGACAGTGGGATACGCAGTATTTT. This gives the protein CASSLEGQWDTQYF.

The V and J genes are TRBV5-6 and TRBJ1-2; TRBD1 matches 8 bases. V lost 2 bases and J lost 3; bases outside the gene matches: 6. CDR1 and CDR2 from the germline V gene are SGHDT and YYEEEE. The CDR3 length is 15 residues. CDR3 protein: CASSFRGRLDYGYTF. The CDR3 region has the DNA TGTGCCAGCAGCTTCAGGGGGCGTCTCGACTATGGCTACACCTTC.

V and J are TRBV3-1 and TRBJ2-3; D ambiguous. From germline, CDR1 is LGHDT and CDR2 YNNKEL (reference sequence). The CDR3 is 14 residues long. V shed 4 bases and J shed 6 bases, with 14 bases lying between them. The CDR3 region is CASSRPESSDTQYF. CDR3 DNA: TGTGCCAGCAGCCGCCCAGAGAGCTCGGATACGCAGTATTTT.

The chain links TRBV20-1 to TRBJ2-1, with D maybe TRBD2 (5 bases). The CDR3 runs to 12 residues. V lost 5 bases to trimming and J lost 8 bases, with 13 bases between them. Germline loops: CDR1 DFQATT, CDR2 SNEGSKA (reference sequence). CDR3 bases: TGCAGTGCTGGAGGAAGGGCAGATGAGCAGTTCTTC. It yields the protein CSAGGRADEQFF.

The chain joins TRBV6-5 to TRBJ2-3; possible D gene TRBD1, 5 bases. The germline V and J ends were trimmed by 8 bases and 0 bases, with 9 bases remaining between them. CDR3 length: 13 residues. Germline V CDR1 and CDR2: MNHEY, SVGAGI. This CDR3 is CASRRVSTDTQYF. CDR3 coding DNA: TGTGCCAGCCGCAGGGTCAGCACAGATACGCAGTATTTT.

This clonotype has a handful of counts. The J gene is TRBJ1-3, the V gene TRBV4-2, with TRBD1 matching over 8 bases. CDR1 and CDR2 (germline): LGHNA, YNFKEQ. The CDR3 runs 15 residues. Losses at the gene ends were 0 bases for V and 4 bases for J; bases not matched to a gene: 2. CDR3 in DNA: TGTGCCAGCAGCCAAGAGGCAGGGGGCGGAAACACCATATATTTT. It specifies CASSQEAGGGNTIYF.

For this clonotype: One end of the junction is discordant with germline, which a read error may explain. The chain carries TRBV27 and TRBJ1-2, with 9 bases fitting TRBD1. CDR1 and CDR2 (germline): MNHEY, SMNVEV (reference sequence). There are 12 residues in the CDR3. This chain's CDR3 is CASSFRVDRGHF. The CDR3 bases are TGTGCCAGCAGTTTTAGGGTGGACAGGGGACACTTC.

This clonotype was recorded a few times. The chain joins TRBV24-1 to TRBJ2-1; D gene uncertain. The V gene's germline CDR1 is KGHDR and CDR2 SFDVKD. Trimming took off 3 bases at V and 7 bases at J, with 15 bases between the two ends. The CDR3 is 15 residues long. This CDR3 reads CATSDRPDPTNEQFF. Written as DNA, the CDR3 is TGTGCCACCAGTGATCGGCCGGACCCTACGAATGAGCAGTTCTTC.

The V and J genes are TRBV11-2 and TRBJ2-1; D remains ambiguous. Trimming left V 0 bases short and J 0 bases short, with 15 bases between. CDR1 is SGHAT, CDR2 FQNNGV, per germline. The CDR3 is 18 residues long. The CDR3 sequence: CASSLEGLPLSSYNEQFF. The CDR3, as DNA: TGTGCCAGCAGCTTAGAGGGGTTACCACTTAGCTCCTACAATGAGCAGTTCTTC.

This clonotype came up a few times. The chain employs TRBV24-1 and TRBJ2-1; 7 bases agree with TRBD1. CDR3 size: 13 residues. Germline CDR1 KGHDR, CDR2 SFDVKD. With V trimmed by 7 bases and J by 7 bases, 6 bases remained unmatched. The CDR3 spells CATSPQGTNEQFF. Written as DNA, the CDR3 is TGTGCCACCAGCCCACAGGGGACAAATGAGCAGTTCTTC.

This clonotype was seen just once. The V and J genes are TRBV12-3 or TRBV12-4 and TRBJ2-7; no firm D call. V shed 6 bases and J shed 4 bases, with 10 bases lying between them. The CDR3 is made up of 12 amino acids. This CDR3 is CASSPPVYEQYF. In DNA form, the CDR3 reads TGTGCCAGCAGCCCTCCCGTGTACGAGCAGTACTTC.

The rearrangement uses TRBV20-1 and TRBJ1-2, with D hard to call. This CDR3 has 16 residues. CDR1 and CDR2 from the germline V gene are DFQATT and SNEGSKA (reference sequence). The V end lost 1 base, the J end lost 0 bases, and 15 bases lay between the germline ends. The CDR3 is CSARVSSTPPNYGYTF. CDR3 in DNA: TGCAGTGCTAGAGTATCCTCCACACCGCCTAACTATGGCTACACCTTC.

The genes are TRBV12-3 or TRBV12-4 and TRBJ1-2; D ambiguous. The CDR3 consists of 14 residues. With 3 bases removed from V and 7 bases from J, the gap between germline ends came to 15 bases. For the CDR3, the DNA is TGTGCCAGCAGTTTGTCCCCTCCAGGAATTGGCTACACCTTC. Translating it yields CASSLSPPGIGYTF.

This chain connects TRBV4-3 to TRBJ2-1; the D gene is possibly TRBD2 (6 bases). This CDR3 spans 13 amino acids. Trimming removed 3 bases from V and 7 bases from J, with 10 bases in between. Germline V gene data show CDR1 as LGHNA and CDR2 as YSLEER. DNA for the CDR3: TGCGCCAGCAGCCATTCCGGAGGGAATGAGCAGTTCTTC. Amino acid sequence: CASSHSGGNEQFF.

This chain links TRBV5-6 with TRBJ2-7, with D perhaps TRBD1 or TRBD2 (5 bases each). This CDR3 comprises 14 residues. Looked up from germline, CDR1 is SGHDT and CDR2 is YYEEEE. V was clipped by 1 base and J by 4 bases, with 12 bases between them. CDR3 loop: CASSLPPEGYEQYF. The CDR3 nucleotides read TGTGCCAGCAGCTTGCCCCCAGAGGGGTACGAGCAGTACTTC.

The chain employs TRBV7-2 and TRBJ2-3; D gene ambiguous. The CDR3 has 13 residues. V lost 0 bases, J lost 3 bases, and 4 bases lay in between. Germline V CDR1 and CDR2: SGHTA, FQGNSA. CDR3 amino acids: CASSLAVTDTQYF. In DNA form, the CDR3 reads TGTGCCAGCAGCTTAGCGGTAACAGATACGCAGTATTTT.

V gene TRBV20-1 combines with J gene TRBJ2-1; tentatively, D is TRBD1 or TRBD2 (5 bases each). Trimming pared 8 bases from V and 5 bases from J, leaving 19 bases between. There are 14 residues in the CDR3. CDR1 and CDR2 (germline): DFQATT, SNEGSKA (reference sequence). The CDR3 reads CSSLPGRGNNEQFF. The CDR3 region has the DNA TGCAGTTCCCTTCCAGGGAGAGGTAACAATGAGCAGTTCTTC.